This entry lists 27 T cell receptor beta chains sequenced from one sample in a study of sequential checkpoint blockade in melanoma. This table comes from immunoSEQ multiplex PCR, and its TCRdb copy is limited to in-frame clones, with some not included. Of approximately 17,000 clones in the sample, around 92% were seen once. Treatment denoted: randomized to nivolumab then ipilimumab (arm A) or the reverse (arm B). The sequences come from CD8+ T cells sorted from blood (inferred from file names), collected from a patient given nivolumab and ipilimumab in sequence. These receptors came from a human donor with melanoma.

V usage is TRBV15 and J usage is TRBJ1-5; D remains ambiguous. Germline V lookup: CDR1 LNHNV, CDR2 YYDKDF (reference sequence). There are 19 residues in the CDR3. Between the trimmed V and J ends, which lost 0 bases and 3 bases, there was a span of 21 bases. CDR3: CATSRDALVAGETNQPQHF. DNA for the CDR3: TGTGCCACCAGCAGAGATGCCTTAGTAGCCGGGGAGACCAATCAGCCCCAGCATTTT.

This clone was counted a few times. The CDR3 DNA reads as TGTGCCAGCAGCCCCCTTTGGGACAGAGCTAACTATGGCTACACCTTC. This codes for CASSPLWDRANYGYTF. V gene TRBV5-8 combines with J gene TRBJ1-2; TRBD1 matches at 7 bases. The CDR3 covers 16 residues. Unmatched junction bases numbered 9, after V lost 4 bases and J lost 0 bases. CDR1 and CDR2 from the germline V gene are SGHTS and YDEGEE.

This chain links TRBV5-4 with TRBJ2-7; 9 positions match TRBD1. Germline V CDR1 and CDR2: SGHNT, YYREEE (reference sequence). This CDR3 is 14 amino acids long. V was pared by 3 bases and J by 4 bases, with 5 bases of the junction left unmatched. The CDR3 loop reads CASSSDRGWYEQYF. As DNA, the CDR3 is TGTGCCAGCAGCTCGGACAGGGGCTGGTACGAGCAGTACTTC.

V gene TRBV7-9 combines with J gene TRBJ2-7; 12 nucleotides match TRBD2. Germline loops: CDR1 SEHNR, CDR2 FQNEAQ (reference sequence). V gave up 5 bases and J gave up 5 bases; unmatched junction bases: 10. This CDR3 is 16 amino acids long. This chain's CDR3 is CASSPRGTSGLNEQYF. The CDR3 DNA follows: TGTGCCAGCAGCCCTAGGGGGACTAGCGGGTTAAACGAGCAGTACTTC.

CDR3 sequence: CSVEGLLPGGDYGYTF. CDR3 DNA: TGCAGCGTTGAAGGGCTCCTCCCGGGAGGGGACTATGGCTACACCTTC. The chain links TRBV29-1 to TRBJ1-2; tentatively, D is TRBD1 (5 bases). There are 16 residues in the CDR3. Germline-derived CDR1 and CDR2 are SQVTM and ANQGSEA. Trimming shortened V by 1 base and J by 3 bases, and 18 bases separated the two germline ends.

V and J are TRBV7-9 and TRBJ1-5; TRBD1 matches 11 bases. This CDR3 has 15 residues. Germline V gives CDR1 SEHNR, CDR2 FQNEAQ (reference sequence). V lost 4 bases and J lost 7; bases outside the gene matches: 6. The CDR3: CASSSGTGGRQPQHF. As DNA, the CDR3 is TGTGCCAGCAGCTCCGGGACAGGGGGTCGGCAGCCCCAGCATTTT. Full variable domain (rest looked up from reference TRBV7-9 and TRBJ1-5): DTGVSQNPRHKITKRGQNVTFRCDPISEHNRLYWYRQTLGQGPEFLTYFQNEAQLEKSRLLSDRFSAERPKGSFSTLEIQRTEQGDSAMYLCASSSGTGGRQPQHFGDGTRLSIL.

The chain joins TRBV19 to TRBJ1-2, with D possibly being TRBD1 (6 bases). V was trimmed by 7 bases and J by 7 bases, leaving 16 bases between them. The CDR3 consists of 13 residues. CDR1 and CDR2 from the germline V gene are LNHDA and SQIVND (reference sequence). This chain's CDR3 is CASTPTGRGGYTF. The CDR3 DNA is TGTGCCAGTACCCCGACAGGTCGGGGTGGCTACACCTTC.

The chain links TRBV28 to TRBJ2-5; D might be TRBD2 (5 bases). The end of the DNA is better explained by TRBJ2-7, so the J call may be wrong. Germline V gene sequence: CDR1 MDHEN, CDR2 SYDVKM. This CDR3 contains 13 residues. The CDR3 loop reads CASREGSSYEQYF. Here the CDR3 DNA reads TGTGCCAGCAGGGAAGGGAGCTCCTACGAGCAGTACTTC.

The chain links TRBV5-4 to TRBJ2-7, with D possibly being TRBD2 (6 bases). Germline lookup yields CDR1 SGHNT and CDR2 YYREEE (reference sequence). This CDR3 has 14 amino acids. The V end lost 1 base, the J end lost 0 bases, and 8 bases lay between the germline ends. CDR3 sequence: CASSLPGSSYEQYF. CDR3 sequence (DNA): TGTGCCAGCAGCTTGCCCGGGAGCTCCTACGAGCAGTACTTC.

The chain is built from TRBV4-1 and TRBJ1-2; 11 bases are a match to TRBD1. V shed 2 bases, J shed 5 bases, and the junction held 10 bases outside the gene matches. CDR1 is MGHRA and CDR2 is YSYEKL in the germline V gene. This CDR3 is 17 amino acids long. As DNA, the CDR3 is TGCGCCAGCAGCCAAACTCTGGGACAGGGGGGTTTTTATGGCTACACCTTC. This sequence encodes CASSQTLGQGGFYGYTF.

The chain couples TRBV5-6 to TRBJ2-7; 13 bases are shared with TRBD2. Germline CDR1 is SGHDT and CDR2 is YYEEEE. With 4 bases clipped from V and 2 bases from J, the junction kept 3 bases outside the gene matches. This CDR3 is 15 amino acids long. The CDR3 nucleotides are TGTGCCAGCAGCCTCGGGACTAGCGGGACCTACGAGCAGTACGTC. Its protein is CASSLGTSGTYEQYV.

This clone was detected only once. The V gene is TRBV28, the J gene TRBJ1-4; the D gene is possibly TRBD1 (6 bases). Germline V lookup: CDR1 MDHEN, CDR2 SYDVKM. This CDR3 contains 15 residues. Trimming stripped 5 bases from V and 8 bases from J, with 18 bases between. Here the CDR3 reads CASSPHGGAWEKLFF. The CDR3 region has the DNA TGTGCCAGCAGTCCCCACGGGGGGGCTTGGGAAAAACTGTTTTTT. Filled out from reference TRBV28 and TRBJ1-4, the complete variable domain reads DVKVTQSSRYLVKRTGEKVFLECVQDMDHENMFWYRQDPGLGLRLIYFSYDVKMKEKGDIPEGYSVSREKKERFSLILESASTNQTSMYLCASSPHGGAWEKLFFGSGTQLSVL.

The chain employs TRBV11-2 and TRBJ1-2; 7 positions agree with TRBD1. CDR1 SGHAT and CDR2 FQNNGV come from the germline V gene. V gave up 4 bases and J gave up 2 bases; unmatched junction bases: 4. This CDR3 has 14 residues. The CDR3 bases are TGTGCCAGCAGCTGGGTCAGGGGGAACTATGGCTACACCTTC. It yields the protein CASSWVRGNYGYTF.

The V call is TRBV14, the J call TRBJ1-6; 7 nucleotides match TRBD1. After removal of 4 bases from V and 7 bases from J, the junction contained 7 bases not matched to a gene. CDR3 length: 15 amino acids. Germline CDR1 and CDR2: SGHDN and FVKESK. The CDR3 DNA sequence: TGTGCCAGCAGCCGCCGACAGGGCTTCAATTCACCCCTCCACTTT. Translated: CASSRRQGFNSPLHF.

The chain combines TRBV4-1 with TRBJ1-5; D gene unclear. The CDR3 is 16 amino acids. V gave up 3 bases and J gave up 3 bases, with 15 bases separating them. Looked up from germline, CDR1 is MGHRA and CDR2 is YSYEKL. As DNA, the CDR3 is TGCGCCAGCAGCCAGGTCGGTCTCAACCCCAATCAGCCCCAGCATTTT. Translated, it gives CASSQVGLNPNQPQHF.

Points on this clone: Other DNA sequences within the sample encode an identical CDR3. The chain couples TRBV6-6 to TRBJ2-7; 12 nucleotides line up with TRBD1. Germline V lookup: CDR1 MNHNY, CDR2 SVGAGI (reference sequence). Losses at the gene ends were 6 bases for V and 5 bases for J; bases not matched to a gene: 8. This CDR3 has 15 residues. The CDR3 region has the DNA TGTGCCAGCAGACCCCCGGGACAGGGGGCGCACGAGCAGTACGTC. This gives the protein CASRPPGQGAHEQYV.

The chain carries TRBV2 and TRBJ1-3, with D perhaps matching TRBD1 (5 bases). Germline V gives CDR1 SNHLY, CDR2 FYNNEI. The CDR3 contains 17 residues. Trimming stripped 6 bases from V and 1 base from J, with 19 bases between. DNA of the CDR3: TGTGCCAGCAGCGTAACCAGGCAGGGTCTTTCTGGAAACACCATATATTTT. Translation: CASSVTRQGLSGNTIYF.

As DNA, the CDR3 is TGTGCCAGCAGTTTAGCCCAGGATTATGGCTACACCTTC. It translates to CASSLAQDYGYTF. This rearrangement joins TRBV28 to TRBJ1-2; the D is unclear. CDR1 and CDR2 from the germline V gene are MDHEN and SYDVKM. The CDR3 length is 13 residues. V lost 2 bases and J 5 bases, leaving 9 bases between the germline ends.

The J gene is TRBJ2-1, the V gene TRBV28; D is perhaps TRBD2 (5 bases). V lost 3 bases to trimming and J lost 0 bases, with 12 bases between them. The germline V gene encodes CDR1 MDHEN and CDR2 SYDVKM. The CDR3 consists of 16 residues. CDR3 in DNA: TGTGCCAGCAGTTTGAGACTTCGGGGCTCCTACAATGAGCAGTTCTTC. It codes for CASSLRLRGSYNEQFF. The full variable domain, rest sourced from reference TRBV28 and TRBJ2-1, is DVKVTQSSRYLVKRTGEKVFLECVQDMDHENMFWYRQDPGLGLRLIYFSYDVKMKEKGDIPEGYSVSREKKERFSLILESASTNQTSMYLCASSLRLRGSYNEQFFGPGTRLTVL.

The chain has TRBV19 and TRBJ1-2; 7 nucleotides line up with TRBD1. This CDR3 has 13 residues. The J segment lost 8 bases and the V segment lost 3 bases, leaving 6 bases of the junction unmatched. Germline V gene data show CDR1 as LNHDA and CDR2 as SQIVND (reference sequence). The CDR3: CASSMGDSHGYTF. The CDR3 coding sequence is TGTGCCAGTAGTATGGGGGACAGTCACGGCTACACCTTC.

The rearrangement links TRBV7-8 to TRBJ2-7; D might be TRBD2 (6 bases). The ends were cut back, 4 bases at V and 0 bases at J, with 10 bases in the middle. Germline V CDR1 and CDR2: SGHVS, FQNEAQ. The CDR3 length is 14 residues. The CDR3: CASSSDGSSYEQYF. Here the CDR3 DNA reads TGTGCCAGCAGCTCGGACGGGAGCTCCTACGAGCAGTACTTC.

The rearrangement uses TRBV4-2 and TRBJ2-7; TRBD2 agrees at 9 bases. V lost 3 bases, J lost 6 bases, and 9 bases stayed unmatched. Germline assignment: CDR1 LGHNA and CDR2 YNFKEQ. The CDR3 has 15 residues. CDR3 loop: CASSQEGGRASEQYF. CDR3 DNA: TGTGCCAGCAGCCAGGAAGGCGGGAGGGCCAGCGAGCAGTACTTC.

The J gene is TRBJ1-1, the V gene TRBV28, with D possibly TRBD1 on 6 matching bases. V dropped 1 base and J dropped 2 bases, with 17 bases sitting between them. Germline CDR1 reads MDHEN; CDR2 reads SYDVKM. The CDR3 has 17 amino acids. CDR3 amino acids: CASSLSFAGGGNTEAFF. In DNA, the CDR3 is TGTGCCAGCAGTTTATCATTCGCGGGGGGGGGCAACACTGAAGCTTTCTTT.

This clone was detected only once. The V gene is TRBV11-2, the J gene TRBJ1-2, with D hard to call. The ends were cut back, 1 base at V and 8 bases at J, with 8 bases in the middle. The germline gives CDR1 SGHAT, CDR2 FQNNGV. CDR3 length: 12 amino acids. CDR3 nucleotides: TGTGCCAGCAGCTTAGGGGCCAGGGGCTACACCTTC. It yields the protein CASSLGARGYTF.

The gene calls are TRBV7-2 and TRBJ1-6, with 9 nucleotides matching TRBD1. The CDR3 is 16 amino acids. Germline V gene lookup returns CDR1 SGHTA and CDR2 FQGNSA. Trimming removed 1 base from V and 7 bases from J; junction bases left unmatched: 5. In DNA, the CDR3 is TGTGCCAGCAGCTTAGAGGCCGGACAGGGGAATTCACCCCTCCACTTT. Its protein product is CASSLEAGQGNSPLHF.

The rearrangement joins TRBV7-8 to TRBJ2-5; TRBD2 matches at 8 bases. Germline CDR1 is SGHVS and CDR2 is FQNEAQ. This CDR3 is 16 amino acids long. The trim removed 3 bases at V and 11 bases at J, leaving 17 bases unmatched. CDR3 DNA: TGTGCCAGCAGCTTTAAGCTCCAAGCGGGAGATGTAGAGCAGTACTTC. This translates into CASSFKLQAGDVEQYF.

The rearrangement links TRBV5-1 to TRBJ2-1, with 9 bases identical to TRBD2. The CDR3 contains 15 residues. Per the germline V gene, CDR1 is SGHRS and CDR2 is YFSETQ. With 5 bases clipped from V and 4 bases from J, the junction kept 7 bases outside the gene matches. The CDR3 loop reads CASSLAGIKYNEQFF. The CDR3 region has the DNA TGCGCCAGCAGTCTAGCGGGGATTAAATACAATGAGCAGTTCTTC.